The T cell receptor beta chain described here comes from a study of blood T cell repertoires in COVID-19 (dated by TCRdb to the early 2020s). Regarding the complete study: Samples covering the acute and convalescent phases of COVID-19 were provided by collaborators in the United States, Italy and Spain. The material from the prospective study consisted of cDNA or gDNA derived from T cells, B-cell-depleted T cells, or PBMCs. The dataset comprised deeply sampled blood TCRbeta repertoires from subjects exposed to, actively infected with, or recovered from COVID-19. The repertoires were made available in a free public database intended to serve as a resource for research on the immune response to SARS-CoV-2. The samples were drawn from the first 160 participants of the ongoing ImmuneRACE study and from some 1,300 subjects provided by 6 global collaborators. The sample metadata nearly always contained a de-identified subject ID, COVID-19 status, age in years and sex. Where HLA class I and class II types were available, the types were taken from metadata supplied by the sample provider, not from assay-based typing.

Collaborating institutions collected whole blood in K2EDTA tubes following their own protocols. For TCRbeta analysis, collaborators shipped samples in one of three forms: frozen whole blood, isolated PBMCs, or DNA extracted from either of those sample types. The immunoSEQ Assay, a bias-controlled multiplex PCR, was used to amplify TCRbeta CDR3 regions from genomic DNA. Per the authors' processing: Nucleated cell counts per sample were estimated from amplification of reference gene primers within the assay. To quantify the absolute abundance of each unique TCRbeta CDR3 rearrangement, sequence reads were collapsed and filtered. Productive Simpson clonality was computed per sample as the square root of Simpson's diversity index over productive rearrangements. TCRdb provides this immuneACCESS table in a form limited to in-frame rearrangements. Some clones are lacking; in checked studies, under half of them reflect an unresolved V gene, and why the rest are absent is not known. The V and J calls and clone size are taken from that table; D and trimming were inferred from the DNA. In all, the sample holds 70,000 to 90,000 clones, and over 70% of those were seen once. The ten largest make up around 15% of the sample.

CDR1 and CDR2 (SGHDT, YYEEEE) derive from the germline V gene. The CDR3 starts with the cysteine, ends with the phenylalanine, and has 13 residues. Solely the CDR3 DNA is kept, with 39 bases framed from the first base. V is clipped by 0 bases and J by 8 bases, and the sequence between their germline boundaries is 8 bases long. About this clone: Its target antigen remains unknown. No base quality information exists; no much larger clone differs at one position.

Broad study findings and their caveats: How much clinical and demographic metadata was included differed by source and by participant, and the metadata was provided uncurated.

The sequenced material came from peripheral blood. The chain is made from TRBV5-6 and TRBJ1-4; perhaps TRBD1 is the D gene, with 5 bases matching. This sequence originates from a human donor in a cohort sampled during active COVID-19. CDR3 region: CASSLGGQEKLFF. Here is the DNA: TGTGCCAGCAGCTTGGGGGGCCAGGAAAAACTGTTTTTT. Outside the CDR3, residues come from the reference TRBV5-6 and TRBJ1-4 proteins, so the full variable domain is: DAGVTQSPTHLIKTRGQQVTLRCSPKSGHDTVSWYQQALGQGPQFIFQYYEEEERQRGNFPDRFSGHQFPNYSSELNVNALLLGDSALYLCASSLGGQEKLFFGSGTQLSVL.